The 15 T cell receptor beta chains below come from one sample, sequenced in a study of blood T cell repertoires in COVID-19. Assay used: immunoSEQ multiplex PCR; TCRdb lists only in-frame clones, some missing. There are about 400,000 clones in the sample; 89% occur only once, and 0.95% to 1.5% lies in the top ten. The sample was peripheral blood. Every receptor here comes from a man aged 40-49 years with acute or convalescent COVID-19.

The CDR3 DNA reads TGTGCCAGCAGTTCCTATCCGGGACAGGGGATCTCTGGGGCCAACGTCCTGACTTTC. It yields the protein CASSSYPGQGISGANVLTF. The chain carries TRBV28 and TRBJ2-6; 10 nucleotides align to TRBD1. The trim removed 4 bases at V and 0 bases at J, leaving 9 bases unmatched. Germline V gene lookup returns CDR1 MDHEN and CDR2 SYDVKM. This CDR3 is 19 amino acids long.

The V and J genes are TRBV5-1 and TRBJ2-5; 13 bases align to TRBD2. CDR3 size: 16 residues. Germline V gives CDR1 SGHRS, CDR2 YFSETQ. V lost 4 bases to trimming and J lost 0 bases; unmatched junction nucleotides: 3. As DNA, the CDR3 is TGCGCCAGCAGCCAGGGACTAGCGGGATACCAAGAGACCCAGTACTTC. Translated: CASSQGLAGYQETQYF.

The rearrangement joins TRBV5-4 to TRBJ2-3, with 8 bases lining up with TRBD2. Germline V gene sequence: CDR1 SGHNT, CDR2 YYREEE (reference sequence). The CDR3 consists of 14 residues. V lost 4 bases and J lost 6; bases outside the gene matches: 7. CDR3 region: CASSQSGSWDTQYF. CDR3 coding DNA: TGTGCCAGCAGCCAGAGCGGGAGTTGGGATACGCAGTATTTT.

A word on this clone: The sample contains more than one DNA sequence encoding this CDR3. The chain's CDR3 is CATSDSRGNTIYF. CDR3 nucleotides: TGTGCCACCAGTGATTCACGGGGAAACACCATATATTTT. The chain joins TRBV24-1 to TRBJ1-3, with no clear D. Germline V gene lookup returns CDR1 KGHDR and CDR2 SFDVKD. The ends were cut back, 2 bases at V and 4 bases at J, with 5 bases in the middle. This CDR3 region has 13 residues.

This chain links TRBV11-2 with TRBJ1-2, with D possibly being TRBD1 (6 bases). Per germline, CDR1 SGHAT and CDR2 FQNNGV. The CDR3 extends over 16 amino acids. V was pared by 1 base and J by 5 bases, with 17 bases between. CDR3 DNA sequence: TGTGCCAGCAGCTTAGGCCGAGGACAGTTTATTTATGGCTACACCTTC. Translation: CASSLGRGQFIYGYTF. The full variable domain, its missing parts supplied by reference TRBV11-2 and TRBJ1-2, is EAGVAQSPRYKIIEKRQSVAFWCNPISGHATLYWYQQILGQGPKLLIQFQNNGVVDDSQLPKDRFSAERLKGVDSTLKIQPAKLEDSAVYLCASSLGRGQFIYGYTFGSGTRLTVV.

The chain carries TRBV19 and TRBJ2-7; D call uncertain. CDR1 LNHDA and CDR2 SQIVND come from the germline V gene (reference sequence). The germline V and J ends were trimmed by 5 bases and 0 bases, with 14 bases remaining between them. The length of the CDR3 is 15 residues. For the CDR3, the DNA is TGTGCCAGTAGTCCTCTTTTCGCTAGCTCCTACGAGCAGTACTTC. This encodes CASSPLFASSYEQYF.

This CDR3 is CATSRVSTGDKQFF. The CDR3 DNA follows: TGTGCCACCAGCAGAGTCTCAACGGGGGATAAGCAGTTCTTC. The genes are TRBV15 and TRBJ2-1; TRBD2 is a possible D gene (6 bases). The V end was cut by 1 base, the J end by 11 bases, with 15 bases between. Germline CDR1 LNHNV, CDR2 YYDKDF (reference sequence). CDR3 length: 14 residues.

This chain joins TRBV6-5 and TRBJ2-3, with 12 bases matching TRBD2. Looked up from germline, CDR1 is MNHEY and CDR2 is SVGAGI. The CDR3 is 15 residues long. V lost 5 bases and J lost 5; bases outside the gene matches: 5. CDR3: CASSRLAGEGDTQYF. In nucleotides, the CDR3 is TGTGCCAGCAGTAGACTAGCGGGAGAGGGAGATACGCAGTATTTT.

The chain joins TRBV27 to TRBJ2-7, with TRBD2 identical over 7 bases. From germline, CDR1 is MNHEY and CDR2 SMNVEV (reference sequence). The CDR3 covers 16 residues. The trim removed 4 bases at V and 0 bases at J, leaving 9 bases unmatched. Here the CDR3 reads CASSSRGGGSSYEQYF. CDR3 DNA: TGTGCCAGCAGTTCCAGAGGAGGCGGGAGCTCCTACGAGCAGTACTTC.

The chain joins TRBV3-1 (or the pseudogene TRBV3-2) to TRBJ1-2; the D is unclear. Germline V gene data show CDR1 as LGHDT and CDR2 as YNNKEL (reference sequence). V was shortened by 1 base and J by 6 bases, with 3 bases between the two germline ends. The CDR3 contains 11 residues. Written as DNA, the CDR3 is TGTGCCAGCAGCCAAGCTCATGGCTACACCTTC. This gives the protein CASSQAHGYTF.

The chain combines TRBV6-2 or TRBV6-3 with TRBJ2-6, with D maybe TRBD1 (6 bases). CDR3 length: 16 residues. The V gene lost 4 bases and the J gene lost 0 bases, with 10 bases spanning the gap. Germline values: CDR1 MNHEY, CDR2 SVGEGT. As DNA, the CDR3 is TGTGCCAGCAGTTCAGGGGCGCACTCTGGGGCCAACGTCCTGACTTTC. This gives the protein CASSSGAHSGANVLTF.

The V and J genes are TRBV6-5 and TRBJ2-1, with D perhaps matching TRBD2 (5 bases). CDR1 is MNHEY and CDR2 is SVGAGI in the germline V gene. The CDR3 contains 12 residues. Trimming stripped 5 bases from V and 9 bases from J, with 11 bases between. The DNA of the CDR3 is TGTGCCAGCAGTCGTCCCGGGATTGAGCAGTTCTTC. This sequence encodes CASSRPGIEQFF.

The chain carries TRBV5-6 and TRBJ2-7, with D possibly matching TRBD1 (6 bases). The V gene lost 4 bases and the J gene lost 3 bases, with 11 bases spanning the gap. Germline V gene lookup returns CDR1 SGHDT and CDR2 YYEEEE. The CDR3 extends over 13 amino acids. The CDR3 spells CASSPGTFYEQYF. The CDR3 region has the DNA TGTGCCAGCAGCCCAGGGACATTCTACGAGCAGTACTTC.

The rearrangement joins TRBV19 to TRBJ2-6; the D gene is possibly TRBD1 (6 bases). Germline V CDR1 and CDR2: LNHDA, SQIVND (reference sequence). CDR3 length: 17 residues. V lost 6 bases and J 0 bases, leaving 15 bases between the germline ends. The CDR3 coding sequence is TGTGCCAGTAGGAGGGACATTTCGTCCTCTGGGGCCAACGTCCTGACTTTC. Its translation: CASRRDISSSGANVLTF.

The chain links TRBV15 to TRBJ2-7; weak D call: TRBD2 (5 bases). The germline V gene has CDR1 LNHNV and CDR2 YYDKDF (reference sequence). V was clipped by 1 base and J by 3 bases, with 7 bases between them. This CDR3 comprises 13 residues. As DNA, the CDR3 is TGTGCCACCAGCAGAGGTCGGGGCTACGAGCAGTACTTC. Its translation is CATSRGRGYEQYF.